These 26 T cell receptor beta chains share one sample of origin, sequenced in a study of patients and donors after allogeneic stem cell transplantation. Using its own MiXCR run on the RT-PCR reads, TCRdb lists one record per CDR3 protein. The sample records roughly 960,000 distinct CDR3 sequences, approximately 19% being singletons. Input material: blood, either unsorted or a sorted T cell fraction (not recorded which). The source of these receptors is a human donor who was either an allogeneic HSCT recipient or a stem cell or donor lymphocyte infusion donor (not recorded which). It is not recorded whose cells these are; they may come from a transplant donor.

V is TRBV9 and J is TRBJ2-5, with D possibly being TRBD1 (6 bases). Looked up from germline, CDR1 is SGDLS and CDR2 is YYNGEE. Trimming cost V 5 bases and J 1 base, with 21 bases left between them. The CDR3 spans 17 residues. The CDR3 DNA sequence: TGTGCCAGCAGTTGGGGTCTTAAAGGGGGAAGCCAAGAGACCCAGTACTTC. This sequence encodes CASSWGLKGGSQETQYF.

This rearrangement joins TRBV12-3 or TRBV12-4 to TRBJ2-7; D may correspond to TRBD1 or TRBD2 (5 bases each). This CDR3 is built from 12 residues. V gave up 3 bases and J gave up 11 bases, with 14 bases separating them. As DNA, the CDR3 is TGTGCCAGCAGTTTGAGGGGTCTAGACGAGTACTTC. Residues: CASSLRGLDEYF.

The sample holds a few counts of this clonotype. The CDR3 sequence: CASRGTGRAKNIQYF. The CDR3, as DNA: TGTGCCAGCAGAGGGACAGGGAGAGCCAAAAACATTCAGTACTTC. The gene calls are TRBV28 and TRBJ2-4; 9 nucleotides align to TRBD1. CDR1 MDHEN and CDR2 SYDVKM come from the germline V gene. The CDR3 has 15 residues. V dropped 6 bases and J dropped 0; count of bases not matched to a gene: 3.

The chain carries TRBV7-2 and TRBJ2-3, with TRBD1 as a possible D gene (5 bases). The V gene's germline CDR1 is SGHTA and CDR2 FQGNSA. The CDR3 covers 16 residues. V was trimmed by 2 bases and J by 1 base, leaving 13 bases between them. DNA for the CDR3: TGTGCCAGCAGCTTATCGCTCCAAGGGGGCACAGATACGCAGTATTTT. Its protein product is CASSLSLQGGTDTQYF.

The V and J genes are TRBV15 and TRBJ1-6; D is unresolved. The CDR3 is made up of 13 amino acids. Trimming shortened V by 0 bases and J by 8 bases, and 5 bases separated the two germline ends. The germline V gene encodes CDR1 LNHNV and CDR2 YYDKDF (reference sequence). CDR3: CATSRDSYSPLHF. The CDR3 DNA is TGTGCCACCAGCAGAGATAGTTATTCACCCCTCCACTTT.

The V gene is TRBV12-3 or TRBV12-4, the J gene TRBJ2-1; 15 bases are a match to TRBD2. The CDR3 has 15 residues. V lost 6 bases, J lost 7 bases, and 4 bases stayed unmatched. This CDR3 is CASRRTSGGANEQFF. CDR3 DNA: TGTGCCAGCAGACGGACTAGCGGGGGGGCTAATGAGCAGTTCTTC.

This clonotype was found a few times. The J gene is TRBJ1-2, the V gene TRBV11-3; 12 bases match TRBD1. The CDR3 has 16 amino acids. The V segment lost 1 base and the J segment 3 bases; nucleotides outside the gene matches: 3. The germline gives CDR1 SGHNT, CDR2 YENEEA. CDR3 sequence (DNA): TGTGCCAGCAGCTTAGCCGGGACAGGGGGCGACTATGGCTACACCTTC. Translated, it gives CASSLAGTGGDYGYTF.

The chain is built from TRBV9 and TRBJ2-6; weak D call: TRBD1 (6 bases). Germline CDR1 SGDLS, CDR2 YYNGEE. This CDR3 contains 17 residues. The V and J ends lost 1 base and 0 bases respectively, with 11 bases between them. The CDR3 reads CASSVPGDHSGANVLTF. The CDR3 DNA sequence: TGTGCCAGCAGCGTACCAGGGGACCACTCTGGGGCCAACGTCCTGACTTTC.

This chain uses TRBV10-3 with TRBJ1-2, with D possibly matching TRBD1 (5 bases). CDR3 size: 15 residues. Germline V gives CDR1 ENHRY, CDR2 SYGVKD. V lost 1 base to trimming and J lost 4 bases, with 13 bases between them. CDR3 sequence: CAISEWGGGAYGYTF. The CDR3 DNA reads TGTGCCATCAGTGAGTGGGGCGGTGGCGCCTATGGCTACACCTTC.

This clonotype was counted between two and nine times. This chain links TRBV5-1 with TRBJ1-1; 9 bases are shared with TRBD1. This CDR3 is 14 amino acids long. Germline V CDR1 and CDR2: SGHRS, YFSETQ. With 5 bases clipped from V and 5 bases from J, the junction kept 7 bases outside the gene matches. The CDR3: CASRPDRGGTEAFF. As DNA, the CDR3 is TGCGCCAGCAGGCCCGACAGGGGGGGGACTGAAGCTTTCTTT.

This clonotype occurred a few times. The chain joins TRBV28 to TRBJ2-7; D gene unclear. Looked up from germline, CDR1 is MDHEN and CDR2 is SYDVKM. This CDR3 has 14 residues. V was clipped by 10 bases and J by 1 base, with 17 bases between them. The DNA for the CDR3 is TGTGCCACTTCCCCCGGCGCCCGATCCTACGAGCAGTACTTC. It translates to CATSPGARSYEQYF.

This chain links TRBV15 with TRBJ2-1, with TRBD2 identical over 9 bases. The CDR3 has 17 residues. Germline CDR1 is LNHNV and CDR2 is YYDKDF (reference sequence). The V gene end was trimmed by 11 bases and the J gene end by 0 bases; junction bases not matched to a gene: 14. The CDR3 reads CASRGSGRMSSYNEQFF. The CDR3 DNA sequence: TGTGCCTCGAGAGGGAGCGGGAGGATGAGCTCCTACAATGAGCAGTTCTTC.

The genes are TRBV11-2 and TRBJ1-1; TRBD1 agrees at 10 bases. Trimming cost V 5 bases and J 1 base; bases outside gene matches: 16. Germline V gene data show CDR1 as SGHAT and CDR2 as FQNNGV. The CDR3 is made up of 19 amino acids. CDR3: CASSPRDRGVRGGNTEAFF. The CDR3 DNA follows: TGTGCCAGCAGCCCCCGGGACAGGGGAGTCCGTGGGGGGAACACTGAAGCTTTCTTT.

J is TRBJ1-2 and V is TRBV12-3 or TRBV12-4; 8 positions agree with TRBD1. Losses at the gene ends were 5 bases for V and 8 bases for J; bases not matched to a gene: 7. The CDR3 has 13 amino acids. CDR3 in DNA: TGTGCCAGCAGTCCGGACAGGGATCGGGGCTACACCTTC. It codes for CASSPDRDRGYTF.

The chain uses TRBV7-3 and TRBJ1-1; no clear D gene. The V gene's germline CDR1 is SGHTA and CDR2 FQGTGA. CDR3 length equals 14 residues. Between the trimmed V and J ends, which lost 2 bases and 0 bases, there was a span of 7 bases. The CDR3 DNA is TGTGCCAGCAGCTTATACCACTTGAACACTGAAGCTTTCTTT. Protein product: CASSLYHLNTEAFF.

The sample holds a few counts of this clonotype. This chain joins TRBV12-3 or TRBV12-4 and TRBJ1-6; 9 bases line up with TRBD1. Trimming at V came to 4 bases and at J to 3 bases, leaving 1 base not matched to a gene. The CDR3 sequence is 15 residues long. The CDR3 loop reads CASSYRGLYNSPLHF. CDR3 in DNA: TGTGCCAGCAGTTACAGGGGGCTCTATAATTCACCCCTCCACTTT.

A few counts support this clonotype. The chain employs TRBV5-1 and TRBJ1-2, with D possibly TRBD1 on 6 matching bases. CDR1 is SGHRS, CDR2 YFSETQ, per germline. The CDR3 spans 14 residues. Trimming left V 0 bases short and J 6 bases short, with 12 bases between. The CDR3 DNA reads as TGCGCCAGCAGCTTGGTTACAGGGAAGGATGGCTACACCTTC. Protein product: CASSLVTGKDGYTF.

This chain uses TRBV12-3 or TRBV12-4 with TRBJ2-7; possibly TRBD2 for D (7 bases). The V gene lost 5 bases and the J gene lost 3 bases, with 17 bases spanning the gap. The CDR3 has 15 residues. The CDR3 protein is CASSPYGGRIYEQYF. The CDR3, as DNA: TGTGCCAGCAGTCCCTACGGGGGGCGCATCTACGAGCAGTACTTC.

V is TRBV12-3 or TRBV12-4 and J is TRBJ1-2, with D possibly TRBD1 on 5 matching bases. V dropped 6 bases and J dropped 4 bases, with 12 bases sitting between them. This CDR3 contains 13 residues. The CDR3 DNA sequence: TGTGCCAGCAGACCAGACAGCCTCTATGGCTACACCTTC. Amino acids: CASRPDSLYGYTF.

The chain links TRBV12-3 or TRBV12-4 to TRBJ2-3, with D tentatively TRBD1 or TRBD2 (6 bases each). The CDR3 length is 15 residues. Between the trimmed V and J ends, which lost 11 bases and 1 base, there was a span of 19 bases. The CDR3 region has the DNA TGTGCCGGACAGAGGGGGGCACCCGGCACAGATACGCAGTATTTT. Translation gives CAGQRGAPGTDTQYF.

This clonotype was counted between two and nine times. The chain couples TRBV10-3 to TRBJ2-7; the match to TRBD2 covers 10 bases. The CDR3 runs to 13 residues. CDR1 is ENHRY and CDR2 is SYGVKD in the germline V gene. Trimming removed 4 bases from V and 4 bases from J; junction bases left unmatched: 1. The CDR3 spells CAISGLAGYEQYF. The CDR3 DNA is TGTGCCATCAGTGGACTAGCGGGTTACGAGCAGTACTTC.

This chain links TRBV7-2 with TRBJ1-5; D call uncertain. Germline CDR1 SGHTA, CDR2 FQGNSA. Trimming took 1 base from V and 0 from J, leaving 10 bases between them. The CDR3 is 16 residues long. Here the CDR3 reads CASSLGHGYSNQPQHF. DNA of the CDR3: TGTGCCAGCAGCTTAGGTCATGGGTATAGCAATCAGCCCCAGCATTTT.

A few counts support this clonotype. The CDR3 bases are TGTGCCAGCAGCGTCTCCGGGGTCCCCGGGGAGCTGTTTTTT. It translates to CASSVSGVPGELFF. The chain is built from TRBV9 and TRBJ2-2, with D possibly being TRBD2 (5 bases). The CDR3 covers 14 residues. V was cut by 2 bases and J by 6 bases, with 11 bases left in between. Germline assignment: CDR1 SGDLS and CDR2 YYNGEE.

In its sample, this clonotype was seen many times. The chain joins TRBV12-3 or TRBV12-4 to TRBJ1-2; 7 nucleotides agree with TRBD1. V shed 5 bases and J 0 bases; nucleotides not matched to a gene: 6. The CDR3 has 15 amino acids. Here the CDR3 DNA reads TGTGCCAGCAGTACCAAGACAGGGCCTAACTATGGCTACACCTTC. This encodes CASSTKTGPNYGYTF.

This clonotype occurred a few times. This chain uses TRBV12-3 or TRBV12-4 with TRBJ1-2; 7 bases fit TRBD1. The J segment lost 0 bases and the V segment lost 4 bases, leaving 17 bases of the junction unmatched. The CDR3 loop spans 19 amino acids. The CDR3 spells CASSSLTHRGTVANYGYTF. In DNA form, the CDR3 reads TGTGCCAGCAGTTCCCTGACACACAGGGGTACCGTAGCTAACTATGGCTACACCTTC.

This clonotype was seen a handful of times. The CDR3 DNA sequence: TGCGCCAGCAGCTTCGGGGACGGGACTAGCGGGATTGAGCAGTTCTTC. Its translation: CASSFGDGTSGIEQFF. The genes are TRBV5-1 and TRBJ2-1; 13 bases agree with TRBD2. CDR3 length: 16 residues. Looked up from germline, CDR1 is SGHRS and CDR2 is YFSETQ. Trimming took 2 bases from V and 9 from J; bases not matched to a gene: 8. The full variable domain, completed using reference TRBV5-1 and TRBJ2-1, is KAGVTQTPRYLIKTRGQQVTLSCSPISGHRSVSWYQQTPGQGLQFLFEYFSETQRNKGNFPGRFSGRQFSNSRSEMNVSTLELGDSALYLCASSFGDGTSGIEQFFGPGTRLTVL.